This is a list of T cell receptor beta chains from one sample in a study of blood T cell repertoires in COVID-19. The method was immunoSEQ multiplex PCR; TCRdb's version includes in-frame clones alone and lacks a portion of them. The table records 380,000 or so clones, roughly 90% of them present only once. Sequenced: PBMCs or T cells enriched from blood (not recorded which). The receptors originated from a woman aged 25 to 39 with acute COVID-19. CDR3s include the opening cysteine and the closing phenylalanine or tryptophan. D genes are given only for firm matches. The size entry is marked missing in some rows and otherwise reads once, few, many or a size class.

cdr3_aa cdr3_nt clone_size j_call v_call d_call
CASSLRKPRSTGELFF TGTGCCAGCAGCTTGAGGAAACCGAGGTCCACCGGGGAGCTGTTTTTT - TRBJ2-2 TRBV5-4 -
CASSQDVKGNNEQFF TGTGCCAGCAGCCAAGATGTCAAGGGGAACAATGAGCAGTTCTTC - TRBJ2-1 TRBV3-1/TRBV3-2 -
CASSIMGRVNEQFF TGTGCCAGTAGTATCATGGGCAGGGTCAATGAGCAGTTCTTC once TRBJ2-1 TRBV19 -
CASSQRTGLGDTQYF TGTGCCAGCAGCCAACGCACAGGGTTAGGGGATACGCAGTATTTT - TRBJ2-3 TRBV4-2 -
CASSPGGQGGNYGYTF TGCGCCAGCAGCCCGGGAGGGCAGGGGGGGAACTATGGCTACACCTTC - TRBJ1-2 TRBV5-1 TRBD1
CASSLAGGSEKLFF TGTGCCAGCAGCTTAGCAGGGGGCAGTGAAAAACTGTTTTTT - TRBJ1-4 TRBV7-2 TRBD1
CASSLGPLDYHEQYF TGTGCCAGCAGCTTGGGGCCGTTGGACTACCACGAGCAGTACTTC - TRBJ2-7 TRBV5-6 -
CASSLNGGPEEELFF TGTGCCAGCAGTTTGAACGGGGGGCCGGAGGAGGAGCTGTTTTTT - TRBJ2-2 TRBV28 -
CASSETSGGTTLSYEQYF TGCGCCAGCAGTGAGACTAGCGGGGGGACCACTCTATCCTACGAGCAGTACTTC - TRBJ2-7 TRBV10-2 TRBD2
CASSRTGTRITEQYF TGTGCCAGCAGCCGGACCGGGACAAGGATTACGGAGCAGTACTTC - TRBJ2-7 TRBV7-9 -
CASSATGRTGFEAFF TGTGCCAGCAGCGCCACCGGACGGACGGGATTTGAAGCTTTCTTT - TRBJ1-1 TRBV9 -
CASSRALGRSYNEQFF TGTGCCAGCAGTCGGGCCTTGGGGCGCTCCTACAATGAGCAGTTCTTC - TRBJ2-1 TRBV2 -
CASSPAFGEGYTF TGTGCCAGCAGCCCCGCCTTCGGGGAAGGCTACACCTTC - TRBJ1-2 TRBV5-6 -
CAIERGTEAFF TGTGCCATCGAAAGGGGCACTGAAGCTTTCTTT few TRBJ1-1 TRBV12-3/TRBV12-4 -
CASYWTGDEKLFF TGTGCCAGCTATTGGACAGGGGATGAAAAACTGTTTTTT once TRBJ1-4 TRBV7-9 TRBD1
CATSDWGGRDTQYF TGTGCCACCAGTGACTGGGGGGGACGAGATACGCAGTATTTT - TRBJ2-3 TRBV24-1 TRBD2
CAWSDEGVAFF TGTGCCTGGAGCGACGAGGGCGTGGCTTTCTTT - TRBJ1-1 TRBV30 -
CASSSYLDRNAYEQYF TGTGCCAGCAGCTCCTATTTAGACAGGAACGCCTACGAGCAGTACTTC - TRBJ2-7 TRBV7-9 -
CASSGRQGDEQYF TGTGCCAGCAGCGGCCGACAGGGGGACGAGCAGTACTTC few TRBJ2-7 TRBV7-8 TRBD1
CAWSIAGSYEQYF TGTGCCTGGAGTATAGCGGGGTCCTACGAGCAGTACTTC - TRBJ2-7 TRBV30 TRBD2
CASSPDRGSYNEQFF TGCGCCAGCAGCCCGGACAGGGGTTCCTACAATGAGCAGTTCTTC - TRBJ2-1 TRBV4-1 TRBD1
CATSRGLTGGTDTQYF TGTGCCACCAGCAGAGGATTAACAGGGGGCACAGATACGCAGTATTTT - TRBJ2-3 TRBV15 TRBD1
CASRGTGAFYGYTF TGTGCCAGCAGGGGGACAGGGGCCTTCTATGGCTACACCTTC - TRBJ1-2 TRBV7-2 TRBD1
CASSSSSASYNEQFF TGTGCCAGCAGCTCCTCTAGCGCGTCCTACAATGAGCAGTTCTTC - TRBJ2-1 TRBV7-2 -
CASSLGRPSGNTIYF TGTGCCAGCAGTCTAGGGAGGCCATCTGGAAACACCATATATTTT - TRBJ1-3 TRBV27 -
CASSDDRGAYEQYF TGTGCCAGCAGTGATGACAGGGGGGCCTACGAGCAGTACTTC - TRBJ2-7 TRBV6-6 TRBD1